Here is one TCR beta chain with its context. The data are from a study of OX40 agonist ivuxolimab in advanced cancers. Germline CDR1 SGHDT, CDR2 YYEEEE. V lost 7 bases and J lost 11, with 24 bases in between. This CDR3 is built from 14 residues. The repertoire was sequenced with immunoSEQ multiplex PCR; TCRdb's copy has only in-frame clones and lacks some. The table records 50,000 to 70,000 clones, around 85% of them present only once. The receptor was derived from an adult with an advanced solid tumor such as melanoma, head and neck, liver or kidney cancer. The gene calls are TRBV5-6 and TRBJ1-1; possibly TRBD1 for D (5 bases). Specimen: CD4+ or CD8+ T cells sorted from blood, collected in a trial of the OX40 agonist ivuxolimab. CDR3 coding DNA: TGTGCCAGCCAGGGTCTGAGTCGGACACATGAGGCTTTCTTT. It is translated as CASQGLSRTHEAFF.